This TCR beta chain emerged from a study of blood T cell repertoires in COVID-19. The V and J ends lost 8 bases and 3 bases, in that order; junction bases with no gene match: 5. Germline CDR1 and CDR2: MNHEY and SVGAGI. The CDR3 runs to 13 residues. The protocol was immunoSEQ multiplex PCR, while the TCRdb copy is restricted to in-frame clones and leaves out a portion. This repertoire shows about 300,000 clones, nearly 90% found once; its top ten account for less than 2%. The chain joins TRBV6-5 to TRBJ1-1; TRBD1 aligns across 8 bases. This sequence originates from a woman aged 25 to 39 with COVID-19, enrolled during active disease. Input material: peripheral blood. Here the CDR3 DNA reads TGTGCCAGCGGACAGGGAAGCCACACTGAAGCTTTCTTT. Translated: CASGQGSHTEAFF.